This TCR beta chain is drawn from a study of CXCR3-negative and CXCR3-positive naive CD8 T cells. Study outcomes and limitations: TRBV-TRBJ usage was similar across naive CXCR3 subsets but distinct in memory cells. CD5 surface expression was similar among naive subsets, and TCR strength was estimated by inference from TRB CDR3 properties.

The authors prepared UMI-labeled TRB cDNA libraries by 5' RACE. One entry per CDR3 protein, without DNA, is what TCRdb gives after re-calling the 5' RACE reads. The sample holds about 92,000 distinct CDR3 sequences. To note about this clonotype: What it binds is not known.

The sequencing sample was made of naive CXCR3- CD8+ T cells from blood. Subset in this sample: CD45RO-CCR7+CD27+CD95- naive CD8+ T cells lacking CXCR3 (TNR3-). The sequence derives from a human donor in good health. Some clones in this sample may be carry-over from other donors' samples.

The CDR3 sequence is CSVPGERPYEQYF. The chain couples TRBV20-1 to TRBJ2-7; there is no DNA to check the TCRdb D call of TRBD1. The CDR3 has 13 amino acids. CDR1 DFQATT and CDR2 SNEGSKA come from the germline V gene (reference sequence).